Listed here is a single T cell receptor (beta chain). The data are from a study of blood T cell repertoires in COVID-19. Sequenced by immunoSEQ multiplex PCR; TCRdb stores in-frame clones only, minus some. Of approximately 31,000 clones in the sample, 85% to 95% were seen once. The germline CDR1 and CDR2 sequences are MNHEY and SMNVEV (reference sequence). The ends were cut back, 2 bases at V and 4 bases at J, with 6 bases in the middle. The CDR3 contains 13 residues. This clonotype was obtained from a human donor in a cohort sampled during active COVID-19. This chain connects TRBV27 to TRBJ1-5, with D possibly matching TRBD1 (6 bases). Sequencing input: peripheral blood. The CDR3 spells CASSLQGNQPQHF. In DNA, the CDR3 is TGTGCCAGCAGTTTACAGGGGAATCAGCCCCAGCATTTT.